This record looks at one T cell receptor (beta chain) sequence and its context. Its target is not known. This specimen belongs to a study of cytomegalovirus exposure and HLA in healthy donors. Study observations and caveats: The study labeled 164 TCR beta chains cytomegalovirus-associated. A further, later analysis showed that HLA-associated TCR beta chains (compared with equally common others) were more clonally expanded. Most TCR sequences were rare, but some public TCRs occurred in many donors. The authors considered a cluster of highly shared sequence variants likely to be a sequencing artifact.

PCR involved 60 Vbeta and 13 Jbeta primers. Profiled with immunoSEQ multiplex PCR; TCRdb holds only in-frame clones, not every one. The profile shows around 100,000 clones, 84% of them singletons. Germline CDR1 reads SGHTA; CDR2 reads FQGNSA. The CDR3 has 14 amino acids. Trimming removed 4 bases at V and 1 base at J, with 10 bases between. Sequenced input: PBMCs. The source of this sequence is a woman aged 18-35 years in good health and CMV-seropositive. The chain joins TRBV7-2 to TRBJ2-5; D possibly corresponds to TRBD2 (6 bases). CDR3 protein: CASSSFGGQETQYF. DNA of the CDR3: TGTGCCAGCAGCTCGTTCGGGGGCCAAGAGACCCAGTACTTC.